The 15 T cell receptor beta chains in this list originate from one sample, sequenced in a study of cytomegalovirus exposure and HLA in healthy donors. The assay was immunoSEQ multiplex PCR, and TCRdb's table has in-frame clones only and misses some. This table holds 330,000 or so clones, 86% found once. Sample: PBMCs. The origin of the receptors is a woman under 30 in good health and CMV-seronegative.

The chain couples TRBV4-1 to TRBJ1-5, with a possible D match to TRBD1 (5 bases). This CDR3 has 13 residues. The germline V gene has CDR1 MGHRA and CDR2 YSYEKL. With 3 bases removed from V and 4 bases from J, the gap between germline ends came to 7 bases. CDR3 bases: TGCGCCAGCAGCCATCAGGGAAATCAGCCCCAGCATTTT. It specifies CASSHQGNQPQHF.

The CDR3 DNA follows: TGTGCCAGTAGTATCGGACAGATAAACACCGGGGAGCTGTTTTTT. Amino acid sequence: CASSIGQINTGELFF. This rearrangement joins TRBV19 to TRBJ2-2; D is possibly TRBD1 (6 bases). Germline CDR1 reads LNHDA; CDR2 reads SQIVND (reference sequence). The CDR3 runs 15 residues. V lost 3 bases to trimming and J lost 2 bases, with 10 bases between them.

This clone appeared a single time. V gene TRBV7-2 combines with J gene TRBJ2-1; no definite D call. The CDR3 is made up of 16 amino acids. The ends were cut back, 0 bases at V and 0 bases at J, with 9 bases in the middle. The germline V gene encodes CDR1 SGHTA and CDR2 FQGNSA. CDR3 sequence: CASSLAAVSSYNEQFF. DNA for the CDR3: TGTGCCAGCAGCTTAGCGGCGGTCAGCTCCTACAATGAGCAGTTCTTC.

This clone has more than one count but fewer than ten. V is TRBV7-9 and J is TRBJ2-2; D call uncertain. Germline V CDR1 and CDR2: SEHNR, FQNEAQ (reference sequence). This CDR3 spans 12 amino acids. The V and J ends lost 5 bases and 6 bases respectively, with 7 bases between them. CDR3: CASSPRPGELFF. DNA for the CDR3: TGTGCCAGCAGCCCGAGGCCCGGGGAGCTGTTTTTT. Full variable domain (outside the CDR3, taken from reference TRBV7-9 and TRBJ2-2): DTGVSQNPRHKITKRGQNVTFRCDPISEHNRLYWYRQTLGQGPEFLTYFQNEAQLEKSRLLSDRFSAERPKGSFSTLEIQRTEQGDSAMYLCASSPRPGELFFGEGSRLTVL.

The chain joins TRBV5-1 to TRBJ1-1; no firm D call. CDR3 length: 12 amino acids. V was pared by 3 bases and J by 4 bases, with 7 bases between. CDR1 and CDR2 (germline): SGHRS, YFSETQ. The CDR3 bases are TGCGCCAGCAGCTGGGGAGGCACTGAAGCTTTCTTT. Translated, it gives CASSWGGTEAFF. The full variable domain, completed using reference TRBV5-1 and TRBJ1-1, is KAGVTQTPRYLIKTRGQQVTLSCSPISGHRSVSWYQQTPGQGLQFLFEYFSETQRNKGNFPGRFSGRQFSNSRSEMNVSTLELGDSALYLCASSWGGTEAFFGQGTRLTVV.

V and J are TRBV6-5 and TRBJ2-7, with a tentative D call TRBD2 (6 bases). CDR3 length equals 16 residues. The germline gives CDR1 MNHEY, CDR2 SVGAGI. V shed 0 bases and J shed 2 bases, with 14 bases lying between them. In DNA form, the CDR3 reads TGTGCCAGCAGTTACTCCGGACCCGCGGGAACCTACGAGCAGTACTTC. Translated: CASSYSGPAGTYEQYF.

This clone has just a few counts. This sequence joins TRBV7-8 and TRBJ2-7, with 11 bases matching TRBD2. The CDR3 is made up of 15 amino acids. Trimming cost V 5 bases and J 1 base; bases outside gene matches: 4. Germline V gene lookup returns CDR1 SGHVS and CDR2 FQNEAQ. CDR3 DNA sequence: TGTGCCAGCAGCCGGGGACTAGCGGATTCCTACGAGCAGTACTTC. It specifies CASSRGLADSYEQYF.

The genes are TRBV15 and TRBJ2-3, with 9 bases matching TRBD2. The length of the CDR3 is 19 residues. V shed 0 bases, J shed 2 bases, and the junction held 12 bases outside the gene matches. CDR1 and CDR2 from the germline V gene are LNHNV and YYDKDF (reference sequence). CDR3 protein: CATSRDYGEAGGSTDTQYF. As DNA, the CDR3 is TGTGCCACCAGCAGAGATTACGGGGAAGCGGGAGGTTCCACAGATACGCAGTATTTT.

The chain links TRBV7-6 to TRBJ1-5; TRBD1 matches 7 bases. V dropped 4 bases and J dropped 2; count of bases not matched to a gene: 5. This CDR3 contains 15 residues. Germline lookup yields CDR1 SGHVS and CDR2 FNYEAQ. In nucleotides, the CDR3 is TGTGCCAGCAGCTCCCTAGGGGGCGGCAATCAGCCCCAGCATTTT. This gives the protein CASSSLGGGNQPQHF.

The V call is TRBV18, the J call TRBJ1-2; unclear D gene. Germline lookup yields CDR1 KGHSH and CDR2 LQKENI. The CDR3 is 15 residues long. V was clipped by 3 bases and J by 0 bases, with 11 bases between them. CDR3 region: CASSPQASANYGYTF. The CDR3 DNA reads as TGTGCCAGCTCACCTCAGGCCTCAGCTAACTATGGCTACACCTTC.

The chain joins TRBV4-1 to TRBJ2-7; D might be TRBD2 (6 bases). From germline, CDR1 is MGHRA and CDR2 YSYEKL. Trimming stripped 4 bases from V and 0 bases from J, with 13 bases between. The length of the CDR3 is 15 residues. The CDR3 DNA is TGCGCCAGCAGCCGGGCGGGATTGGCCTCCTACGAGCAGTACTTC. Translation: CASSRAGLASYEQYF.

The table lists this clone with a count of one. J is TRBJ2-5 and V is TRBV28, with D maybe TRBD2 (7 bases). Germline V gives CDR1 MDHEN, CDR2 SYDVKM. The V and J ends lost 7 bases and 5 bases respectively, with 23 bases between them. This CDR3 spans 16 amino acids. DNA for the CDR3: TGTGCCAGCACCACCCTAAGCCGGGGAGGGGGGGAGACCCAGTACTTC. Protein: CASTTLSRGGGETQYF.

This clone is a singleton in its sample. This chain uses TRBV7-2 with TRBJ2-7; the D is unclear. Between the trimmed V and J ends, which lost 1 base and 6 bases, there was a span of 7 bases. Germline-derived CDR1 and CDR2 are SGHTA and FQGNSA. This CDR3 has 12 amino acids. CDR3 protein: CASSLVYGEQYF. Here the CDR3 DNA reads TGTGCCAGCAGCTTAGTCTACGGCGAGCAGTACTTC.

This rearrangement joins TRBV7-6 to TRBJ1-2, with 8 nucleotides matching TRBD1. V was pared by 4 bases and J by 6 bases, with 10 bases of the junction left unmatched. CDR1 SGHVS and CDR2 FNYEAQ come from the germline V gene. This CDR3 has 15 amino acids. CDR3 bases: TGTGCCAGCAGCTCCACAACGCAGGGGGCCGATGGCTACACCTTC. Amino acids: CASSSTTQGADGYTF.

CDR3 nucleotide sequence: TGTGCCACCAGCAGAACCGGGACTAGTGCCCACAATGAGCAGTTCTTC. Its protein product is CATSRTGTSAHNEQFF. The chain employs TRBV15 and TRBJ2-1; 8 bases match TRBD2. Germline lookup yields CDR1 LNHNV and CDR2 YYDKDF (reference sequence). CDR3 length: 16 amino acids. The trim removed 2 bases at V and 5 bases at J, leaving 8 bases unmatched.